These T cell receptor beta chains were read from a single sample in a study of blood T cell repertoires in COVID-19. Profiled with immunoSEQ multiplex PCR; TCRdb holds only in-frame clones, not every one. This sample has under 30,000 clones, with more than 80% found just once. Sequencing used peripheral blood. These receptors came from a man aged 80 or over with acute or convalescent COVID-19. Both conserved end residues are part of each CDR3. D genes are given only for firm matches. Some rows mark clone size as missing; the rest say once, few, many or name a class of expanded clone.

D gene: TRBD1; clone size: NA; J gene: TRBJ1-5; V gene: TRBV5-6; CDR3 protein: CASSLATGERNQPQHF; CDR3 DNA: TGTGCCAGCAGCTTGGCGACAGGGGAGCGAAATCAGCCCCAGCATTTT
D gene: TRBD2; clone size: NA; J gene: TRBJ2-2; V gene: TRBV7-2; CDR3 protein: CASQYSGGAAAELFF; CDR3 DNA: TGTGCCAGCCAGTATAGCGGGGGGGCCGCAGCGGAGCTGTTTTTT
D gene: TRBD1; clone size: NA; J gene: TRBJ2-5; V gene: TRBV5-1; CDR3 protein: CASSHTTGFQETQYF; CDR3 DNA: TGCGCCAGCAGCCACACGACAGGGTTCCAAGAGACCCAGTACTTC
D gene: TRBD1; clone size: NA; J gene: TRBJ2-3; V gene: TRBV11-3; CDR3 protein: CASSPGMGQPSTDTQYF; CDR3 DNA: TGTGCCAGCAGCCCAGGGATGGGACAGCCTAGCACAGATACGCAGTATTTT
D gene: TRBD1; clone size: NA; J gene: TRBJ2-1; V gene: TRBV7-3; CDR3 protein: CASSLEGAVYNEQFF; CDR3 DNA: TGTGCCAGCAGCTTAGAGGGGGCTGTCTACAATGAGCAGTTCTTC
D gene: TRBD1; clone size: NA; J gene: TRBJ1-1; V gene: TRBV15; CDR3 protein: CATSSWDRGLNTEAFF; CDR3 DNA: TGTGCCACCAGCAGCTGGGACAGGGGTTTGAACACTGAAGCTTTCTTT
D gene: TRBD1; clone size: NA; J gene: TRBJ1-5; V gene: TRBV24-1; CDR3 protein: CATQGAGVQPQHF; CDR3 DNA: TGTGCCACCCAGGGGGCTGGGGTTCAGCCCCAGCATTTT
D gene: NA; clone size: NA; J gene: TRBJ1-1; V gene: TRBV5-4; CDR3 protein: CASSFVGRNTEAFF; CDR3 DNA: TGTGCCAGCAGCTTCGTGGGGCGCAACACTGAAGCTTTCTTT
D gene: NA; clone size: once; J gene: TRBJ2-3; V gene: TRBV10-1; CDR3 protein: CASSEALGGDTQYF; CDR3 DNA: TGCGCCAGCAGTGAGGCGCTCGGAGGGGATACGCAGTATTTT
D gene: NA; clone size: NA; J gene: TRBJ1-5; V gene: TRBV18; CDR3 protein: CASSPVQTGPQHF; CDR3 DNA: TGTGCCAGCTCACCCGTTCAAACAGGGCCCCAGCATTTT
D gene: NA; clone size: once; J gene: TRBJ2-7; V gene: TRBV12-3/TRBV12-4; CDR3 protein: CASSSRYEQYF; CDR3 DNA: TGTGCCAGCAGTTCGAGGTACGAGCAGTACTTC
D gene: NA; clone size: NA; J gene: TRBJ2-1; V gene: TRBV9; CDR3 protein: CASQGGGYNEQFF; CDR3 DNA: TGTGCCAGCCAAGGGGGGGGCTACAATGAGCAGTTCTTC
D gene: NA; clone size: NA; J gene: TRBJ1-5; V gene: TRBV2; CDR3 protein: CASIREGGQPQHF; CDR3 DNA: TGTGCCAGCATCCGGGAGGGTGGTCAGCCCCAGCATTTT
D gene: TRBD1; clone size: NA; J gene: TRBJ2-7; V gene: TRBV28; CDR3 protein: CASSATLDRNEQYF; CDR3 DNA: TGTGCCAGCAGTGCGACGCTGGACAGGAACGAGCAGTACTTC
D gene: TRBD2; clone size: NA; J gene: TRBJ2-3; V gene: TRBV9; CDR3 protein: CASSALPGLAYTDTQYF; CDR3 DNA: TGTGCCAGCAGCGCCCTACCGGGACTAGCATACACAGATACGCAGTATTTT
D gene: TRBD1; clone size: few; J gene: TRBJ1-2; V gene: TRBV27; CDR3 protein: CASSLSQGVFGYTF; CDR3 DNA: TGTGCCAGCAGTTTATCACAGGGGGTTTTTGGCTACACCTTC
D gene: TRBD1; clone size: once; J gene: TRBJ1-6; V gene: TRBV28; CDR3 protein: CASRAGQGNSPLHF; CDR3 DNA: TGTGCCAGCAGGGCGGGACAGGGGAATTCACCCCTCCACTTT
D gene: TRBD2; clone size: once; J gene: TRBJ2-1; V gene: TRBV30; CDR3 protein: CAWNPGSSGDNEQFF; CDR3 DNA: TGTGCCTGGAACCCGGGTAGTAGCGGGGACAATGAGCAGTTCTTC
D gene: TRBD1; clone size: once; J gene: TRBJ1-5; V gene: TRBV30; CDR3 protein: CAWSLGGQFSGGSNQPQHF; CDR3 DNA: TGTGCCTGGAGTCTAGGGGGACAGTTTTCAGGGGGCAGCAATCAGCCCCAGCATTTT
D gene: NA; clone size: NA; J gene: TRBJ2-7; V gene: TRBV30; CDR3 protein: CAWARDSNSREQYF; CDR3 DNA: TGTGCCTGGGCGCGGGACAGTAACTCTCGCGAGCAGTACTTC
D gene: NA; clone size: NA; J gene: TRBJ2-1; V gene: TRBV6-6; CDR3 protein: CASLGLYNEQFF; CDR3 DNA: TGTGCCAGCTTGGGCCTATACAATGAGCAGTTCTTC
D gene: NA; clone size: NA; J gene: TRBJ1-2; V gene: TRBV28; CDR3 protein: CASSTLNRVSHGYTF; CDR3 DNA: TGTGCCAGCAGTACCCTAAACAGGGTTAGTCATGGCTACACCTTC
D gene: NA; clone size: NA; J gene: TRBJ1-2; V gene: TRBV3-1/TRBV3-2; CDR3 protein: CASSHPRQSNYGYTF; CDR3 DNA: TGTGCCAGCAGCCATCCACGACAGTCCAACTATGGCTACACCTTC
D gene: TRBD1; clone size: NA; J gene: TRBJ2-7; V gene: TRBV7-6; CDR3 protein: CASSPRGPAYEQYF; CDR3 DNA: TGTGCCAGCAGCCCCAGGGGGCCGGCCTACGAGCAGTACTTC
D gene: TRBD1; clone size: NA; J gene: TRBJ1-5; V gene: TRBV11-2; CDR3 protein: CASSTGQANQPQHF; CDR3 DNA: TGTGCCAGCAGCACCGGACAGGCGAATCAGCCCCAGCATTTT
D gene: TRBD2; clone size: NA; J gene: TRBJ2-7; V gene: TRBV5-1; CDR3 protein: CASSLLAGGSSYEQYF; CDR3 DNA: TGCGCCAGCAGCTTGTTGGCGGGGGGGAGCTCCTACGAGCAGTACTTC
D gene: NA; clone size: NA; J gene: TRBJ1-1; V gene: TRBV15; CDR3 protein: CATSRDRGYTEAFF; CDR3 DNA: TGTGCCACCAGCAGAGATCGGGGGTACACTGAAGCTTTCTTT
D gene: TRBD1; clone size: NA; J gene: TRBJ1-2; V gene: TRBV5-4; CDR3 protein: CASSLEQGRGGYTF; CDR3 DNA: TGTGCCAGCAGCTTGGAACAGGGGCGCGGTGGCTACACCTTC
D gene: NA; clone size: NA; J gene: TRBJ1-1; V gene: TRBV7-9; CDR3 protein: CASSFAGLRMTEAFF; CDR3 DNA: TGTGCCAGCAGCTTCGCGGGTTTAAGGATGACTGAAGCTTTCTTT
D gene: NA; clone size: once; J gene: TRBJ1-6; V gene: TRBV3-1/TRBV3-2; CDR3 protein: CASSQGTGGTPLHF; CDR3 DNA: TGTGCCAGCAGCCAGGGGACGGGGGGGACACCCCTCCACTTT
D gene: NA; clone size: NA; J gene: TRBJ2-1; V gene: TRBV6-5; CDR3 protein: CASSPMSPSYNEQFF; CDR3 DNA: TGTGCCAGCAGTCCTATGTCCCCCTCCTACAATGAGCAGTTCTTC
D gene: TRBD1; clone size: NA; J gene: TRBJ2-2; V gene: TRBV3-1/TRBV3-2; CDR3 protein: CASSQRQGNTGELFF; CDR3 DNA: TGTGCCAGCAGCCAACGACAGGGAAACACCGGGGAGCTGTTTTTT
D gene: TRBD1; clone size: NA; J gene: TRBJ2-7; V gene: TRBV28; CDR3 protein: CASGTGGVRNEQYF; CDR3 DNA: TGTGCCAGCGGGACAGGGGGCGTTAGGAACGAGCAGTACTTC
D gene: NA; clone size: NA; J gene: TRBJ2-7; V gene: TRBV11-2; CDR3 protein: CASSFQGSIYEQYF; CDR3 DNA: TGTGCCAGCAGCTTCCAGGGAAGTATCTACGAGCAGTACTTC
D gene: NA; clone size: NA; J gene: TRBJ2-6; V gene: TRBV7-7; CDR3 protein: CASSPSGAGANVLTF; CDR3 DNA: TGTGCCAGCAGCCCCTCGGGGGCTGGGGCCAACGTCCTGACTTTC
D gene: TRBD2; clone size: NA; J gene: TRBJ2-3; V gene: TRBV9; CDR3 protein: CASSAPGTSGGVGTQYF; CDR3 DNA: TGTGCCAGCAGCGCCCCCGGGACTAGCGGGGGGGTGGGTACGCAGTATTTT
D gene: NA; clone size: NA; J gene: TRBJ2-2; V gene: TRBV2; CDR3 protein: CASSGTANTGELFF; CDR3 DNA: TGTGCCAGCAGTGGGACAGCGAACACCGGGGAGCTGTTTTTT
D gene: TRBD1; clone size: NA; J gene: TRBJ2-2; V gene: TRBV29-1; CDR3 protein: CSVEETGGGIGELFF; CDR3 DNA: TGCAGCGTGGAAGAGACAGGGGGCGGTATCGGGGAGCTGTTTTTT
D gene: TRBD1; clone size: NA; J gene: TRBJ2-7; V gene: TRBV6-2/TRBV6-3; CDR3 protein: CASSYSRDRAPGSYEQYF; CDR3 DNA: TGTGCCAGCAGTTACTCGAGGGACAGGGCCCCCGGTTCCTACGAGCAGTACTTC
D gene: TRBD2; clone size: NA; J gene: TRBJ2-3; V gene: TRBV5-1; CDR3 protein: CASTEGGGSTDTQYF; CDR3 DNA: TGCGCCAGCACAGAAGGCGGGGGATCCACAGATACGCAGTATTTT
D gene: TRBD2; clone size: NA; J gene: TRBJ2-1; V gene: TRBV12-5; CDR3 protein: CASGLGGGGGYNEQFF; CDR3 DNA: TGTGCTAGTGGTTTGGGTGGCGGGGGAGGCTACAATGAGCAGTTCTTC
D gene: TRBD1; clone size: NA; J gene: TRBJ2-2; V gene: TRBV19; CDR3 protein: CASSLGQANTGELFF; CDR3 DNA: TGTGCCAGTAGTCTGGGACAGGCGAACACCGGGGAGCTGTTTTTT
D gene: TRBD2; clone size: NA; J gene: TRBJ2-3; V gene: TRBV19; CDR3 protein: CASRTSESDTQYF; CDR3 DNA: TGTGCCAGTCGAACTAGCGAGTCAGATACGCAGTATTTT
D gene: NA; clone size: NA; J gene: TRBJ1-5; V gene: TRBV4-2; CDR3 protein: CASSQDLGGSNQPQHF; CDR3 DNA: TGTGCCAGCAGCCAAGACTTGGGGGGGAGCAATCAGCCCCAGCATTTT
D gene: NA; clone size: few; J gene: TRBJ2-2; V gene: TRBV3-1/TRBV3-2; CDR3 protein: CASSQGRRAGELFF; CDR3 DNA: TGTGCCAGCAGCCAAGGTCGCCGGGCCGGGGAGCTGTTTTTT
D gene: TRBD1; clone size: few; J gene: TRBJ2-3; V gene: TRBV20-1; CDR3 protein: CSASKGQGADTQYF; CDR3 DNA: TGCAGTGCTAGTAAGGGACAGGGAGCAGATACGCAGTATTTT
D gene: NA; clone size: few; J gene: TRBJ2-7; V gene: TRBV2; CDR3 protein: CASSEDIMWGQANLSYEQYF; CDR3 DNA: TGTGCCAGCAGTGAAGACATCATGTGGGGACAAGCCAACCTCTCCTACGAGCAGTACTTC
D gene: NA; clone size: NA; J gene: TRBJ2-1; V gene: TRBV27; CDR3 protein: CASSPRTRLYNEQFF; CDR3 DNA: TGTGCCAGCAGTCCCCGGACACGGCTCTACAATGAGCAGTTCTTC
D gene: NA; clone size: NA; J gene: TRBJ2-3; V gene: TRBV5-1; CDR3 protein: CASTRLPGIQGPGDTQYF; CDR3 DNA: TGCGCCAGCACTAGGCTCCCGGGGATACAGGGACCCGGCGATACGCAGTATTTT
D gene: NA; clone size: NA; J gene: TRBJ2-2; V gene: TRBV27; CDR3 protein: CASRRGQPSNTGELFF; CDR3 DNA: TGTGCCAGCAGACGAGGACAGCCCTCCAACACCGGGGAGCTGTTTTTT
D gene: NA; clone size: NA; J gene: TRBJ2-6; V gene: TRBV25-1; CDR3 protein: CASGTSGANVLTF; CDR3 DNA: TGTGCCAGTGGGACATCTGGGGCCAACGTCCTGACTTTC
D gene: TRBD2; clone size: NA; J gene: TRBJ2-5; V gene: TRBV5-5; CDR3 protein: CASSEVGAGRETQYF; CDR3 DNA: TGTGCCAGCAGCGAGGTGGGCGCCGGGAGGGAGACCCAGTACTTC